The 17 T cell receptor beta chains presented below share a single source sample, sequenced in a study of shared clonotypes between healthy human individuals. The assay was immunoSEQ multiplex PCR, and TCRdb's table has in-frame clones only and misses some. The table includes roughly 500,000 clones, 90% to 97% detected once. What was sequenced was naive CD4+ T cells sorted from blood. Noted subset: CD45RA+ positively selected. The origin of the receptors is a young woman in good health.

The chain is built from TRBV5-1 and TRBJ1-2; 10 nucleotides align to TRBD1. V lost 4 bases, J lost 5 bases, and 11 bases stayed unmatched. CDR1 and CDR2 from the germline V gene are SGHRS and YFSETQ. The CDR3 is 16 residues long. Here the CDR3 reads CASSAGTGVMSYGYTF. The CDR3 coding sequence is TGCGCCAGCAGCGCCGGGACAGGGGTTATGTCGTATGGCTACACCTTC.

This rearrangement joins TRBV28 to TRBJ2-3; D gene ambiguous. The germline V gene encodes CDR1 MDHEN and CDR2 SYDVKM. V was trimmed by 4 bases and J by 8 bases, leaving 10 bases between them. The CDR3 length is 12 residues. The CDR3 DNA follows: TGTGCCAGCAGTTGGAGCACCGGTACGCAGTATTTT. This sequence encodes CASSWSTGTQYF. The full variable domain, its missing parts supplied by reference TRBV28 and TRBJ2-3, is DVKVTQSSRYLVKRTGEKVFLECVQDMDHENMFWYRQDPGLGLRLIYFSYDVKMKEKGDIPEGYSVSREKKERFSLILESASTNQTSMYLCASSWSTGTQYFGPGTRLTVL.

CDR3 residues: CASIPGGRYEQYF. As DNA, the CDR3 is TGTGCCAGCATCCCCGGGGGGAGGTACGAGCAGTACTTC. This chain joins TRBV28 and TRBJ2-7; 7 bases match TRBD2. Germline CDR1 and CDR2: MDHEN and SYDVKM. The junction had 7 bases not matched to a gene; V was cut back by 7 bases and J by 4 bases. The CDR3 totals 13 residues.

The chain carries TRBV9 and TRBJ2-3, with a possible D match to TRBD2 (6 bases). Germline V lookup: CDR1 SGDLS, CDR2 YYNGEE. Deletions cut 1 base from V and 0 bases from J, with 12 bases between. The CDR3 totals 16 residues. In DNA, the CDR3 is TGTGCCAGCAGCGTAACGGGGGAAGCTAGCACAGATACGCAGTATTTT. Translation: CASSVTGEASTDTQYF.

The chain employs TRBV6-5 and TRBJ1-5; D is perhaps TRBD1 (6 bases). The CDR3 runs to 15 residues. Germline V gene data show CDR1 as MNHEY and CDR2 as SVGAGI. V was cut by 4 bases and J by 5 bases, with 15 bases left in between. CDR3 in DNA: TGTGCCAGCAGTTCCCAAGGGAGGGGGGATCAGCCCCAGCATTTT. It is translated as CASSSQGRGDQPQHF.

This rearrangement joins TRBV18 to TRBJ2-7; possibly TRBD1 for D (6 bases). The CDR3 sequence is 15 residues long. The germline V and J ends were trimmed by 2 bases and 2 bases, with 13 bases remaining between them. Germline assignment: CDR1 KGHSH and CDR2 LQKENI. CDR3 protein: CASSPGGGRTYEQYF. The CDR3 nucleotides are TGTGCCAGCTCACCAGGTGGGGGCAGAACCTACGAGCAGTACTTC.

The J gene is TRBJ1-2, the V gene TRBV28, with D perhaps TRBD1 (5 bases). The germline V gene has CDR1 MDHEN and CDR2 SYDVKM. The CDR3 spans 15 residues. Trimming took 2 bases from V and 8 from J, leaving 18 bases between them. CDR3: CASSLDPAAGDGYTF. For the CDR3, the DNA is TGTGCCAGCAGTTTAGACCCCGCCGCGGGGGACGGCTACACCTTC.

With regard to this clone: Other DNA variants within this sample encode the same CDR3. The chain has TRBV30 and TRBJ1-1; D gene uncertain. The CDR3 covers 13 residues. Germline lookup yields CDR1 GTSNPN and CDR2 SVGIG (reference sequence). V dropped 1 base and J dropped 0 bases, with 6 bases sitting between them. CDR3 in amino acids: CAWSGTVNTEAFF. The DNA of the CDR3 is TGTGCCTGGAGTGGCACAGTGAACACTGAAGCTTTCTTT.

The chain carries TRBV28 and TRBJ2-7; 7 positions agree with TRBD1. CDR3 size: 16 residues. Germline-derived CDR1 and CDR2 are MDHEN and SYDVKM. Germline trimming cut 4 bases from V and 5 bases from J; bases unmatched to any gene: 14. CDR3 nucleotides: TGTGCCAGCAGTTATAACTCTAGAGAGAGGGGGCACGAGCAGTACTTC. Protein product: CASSYNSRERGHEQYF.

V gene TRBV4-1 combines with J gene TRBJ1-2; 8 positions match TRBD1. The V gene's germline CDR1 is MGHRA and CDR2 YSYEKL. This CDR3 spans 16 amino acids. V trimming: 4 bases; J trimming: 4 bases; junction bases outside the gene matches: 11. This CDR3 is CASSRFMGTGGYGYTF. In nucleotides, the CDR3 is TGCGCCAGCAGCCGTTTCATGGGGACAGGCGGCTATGGCTACACCTTC.

The CDR3 protein is CATSRDKAGLVSGELFF. For the CDR3, the DNA is TGTGCCACCAGCAGAGATAAAGCGGGACTAGTTTCCGGGGAGCTGTTTTTT. The genes are TRBV15 and TRBJ2-2; 8 nucleotides match TRBD2. With 0 bases clipped from V and 6 bases from J, the junction kept 9 bases outside the gene matches. This CDR3 region has 17 residues. CDR1 LNHNV and CDR2 YYDKDF come from the germline V gene (reference sequence).

The chain has TRBV5-1 and TRBJ2-1; D unresolved. Trimming removed 0 bases from V and 5 bases from J, with 6 bases in between. From germline, CDR1 is SGHRS and CDR2 YFSETQ. The CDR3 loop spans 13 amino acids. CDR3 amino acids: CASSLGINNEQFF. The CDR3 DNA follows: TGCGCCAGCAGCTTGGGCATAAACAATGAGCAGTTCTTC.

The V call is TRBV4-2, the J call TRBJ2-1, with 11 bases that match TRBD2. Germline loops: CDR1 LGHNA, CDR2 YNFKEQ. The V segment lost 0 bases and the J segment 4 bases; nucleotides outside the gene matches: 5. The CDR3 loop spans 17 amino acids. The CDR3 reads CASSQDQGLAEYNEQFF. The CDR3 region has the DNA TGTGCCAGCAGCCAAGATCAGGGACTAGCGGAATACAATGAGCAGTTCTTC.

In regard to this clone: Other DNA sequences in this sample translate to the same CDR3. This chain links TRBV5-1 with TRBJ2-7, with 11 nucleotides matching TRBD2. The CDR3 has 14 amino acids. J was trimmed by 1 base and V by 5 bases; bases with no gene match: 2. Germline V gene data show CDR1 as SGHRS and CDR2 as YFSETQ. The CDR3 sequence: CASSGTSGSYEQYF. DNA of the CDR3: TGCGCCAGCAGTGGGACTAGCGGTTCCTACGAGCAGTACTTC.

V gene TRBV5-6 combines with J gene TRBJ1-4, with 8 nucleotides matching TRBD1. The V and J ends lost 4 bases and 5 bases, in that order; junction bases with no gene match: 7. Germline V lookup: CDR1 SGHDT, CDR2 YYEEEE. The CDR3 has 15 residues. For the CDR3, the DNA is TGTGCCAGCAGCACTCTGACAGGGGTGAATGAAAAACTGTTTTTT. This sequence encodes CASSTLTGVNEKLFF. Complete variable domain (other parts from reference TRBV5-6 and TRBJ1-4): DAGVTQSPTHLIKTRGQQVTLRCSPKSGHDTVSWYQQALGQGPQFIFQYYEEEERQRGNFPDRFSGHQFPNYSSELNVNALLLGDSALYLCASSTLTGVNEKLFFGSGTQLSVL.

The chain combines TRBV28 with TRBJ1-6, with 7 nucleotides matching TRBD1. Trimming took 9 bases from V and 8 from J; bases not matched to a gene: 16. This CDR3 spans 16 amino acids. CDR1 is MDHEN and CDR2 is SYDVKM in the germline V gene. CDR3 protein: CASREEGIGGDSPLHF. The CDR3 DNA is TGTGCCAGTCGAGAGGAAGGGATAGGGGGCGATTCACCCCTCCACTTT.

The rearrangement links TRBV5-1 to TRBJ2-1; D might be TRBD1 (5 bases). There are 19 residues in the CDR3. V was cut by 3 bases and J by 0 bases, with 22 bases left in between. The germline V gene has CDR1 SGHRS and CDR2 YFSETQ. The CDR3 DNA reads TGCGCCAGCAGCTACCCAAAAGACGGCAGGACACACTCCTACAATGAGCAGTTCTTC. This encodes CASSYPKDGRTHSYNEQFF.